The 8 T cell receptor beta chains given below trace back to one sample, sequenced in a study of blood T cell repertoires in COVID-19. Profiling relied on immunoSEQ multiplex PCR, and the TCRdb table lists in-frame clones only, not all of them. The sample has 200,000 to 250,000 clones, less than 85% seen once. Sequenced material: peripheral blood. Receptors originate from a woman aged 70-85 years with acute or convalescent COVID-19.

The V and J genes are TRBV19 and TRBJ1-2, with 8 bases lining up with TRBD1. The CDR3 has 13 residues. V shed 3 bases and J 8 bases; nucleotides not matched to a gene: 5. CDR1 LNHDA and CDR2 SQIVND come from the germline V gene (reference sequence). CDR3 DNA sequence: TGTGCCAGTAGTATCGCGACAGGGGACGGCTACACCTTC. It encodes CASSIATGDGYTF.

This clone was counted between two and nine times. CDR3 amino acids: CASSDYRGSEKLFF. The CDR3, as DNA: TGTGCCAGCAGTGATTACAGGGGGTCAGAAAAACTGTTTTTT. This sequence joins TRBV2 and TRBJ1-4; 8 positions agree with TRBD1. Looked up from germline, CDR1 is SNHLY and CDR2 is FYNNEI. This CDR3 contains 14 residues. With V trimmed by 3 bases and J by 8 bases, 5 bases remained unmatched.

This clone appeared a few times. The genes are TRBV3-1 (or the pseudogene TRBV3-2) and TRBJ2-1, with D perhaps TRBD1 (6 bases). This CDR3 has 17 amino acids. Trimming took off 4 bases at V and 0 bases at J, with 16 bases between the two ends. Looked up from germline, CDR1 is LGHDT and CDR2 is YNNKEL (reference sequence). This chain's CDR3 is CASSPPSGQSSYNEQFF. CDR3 coding DNA: TGTGCCAGCAGCCCGCCAAGCGGACAGAGCTCCTACAATGAGCAGTTCTTC.

CDR3 sequence (DNA): TGTGCCAGCAGCACCGCTCCCGGACAGGCTGGAAACACCATATATTTT. As protein: CASSTAPGQAGNTIYF. The V call is TRBV6-6, the J call TRBJ1-3, with TRBD1 identical over 7 bases. The CDR3 runs to 16 residues. In germline, CDR1 is MNHNY, CDR2 SVGAGI (reference sequence). J lost 2 bases, V lost 6 bases, and 10 bases had no gene match.

This chain uses TRBV9 with TRBJ1-3; 7 bases line up with TRBD1. The V gene's germline CDR1 is SGDLS and CDR2 YYNGEE. The CDR3 loop spans 15 amino acids. V shed 4 bases, J shed 1 base, and the junction held 5 bases outside the gene matches. CDR3 sequence: CASSPGTASGNTIYF. The DNA of the CDR3 is TGTGCCAGCAGCCCAGGGACAGCATCTGGAAACACCATATATTTT.

The chain employs TRBV11-1 and TRBJ2-1, with TRBD2 identical over 7 bases. The V gene's germline CDR1 is SGHAT and CDR2 FQDESV (reference sequence). J lost 7 bases, V lost 2 bases, and 8 bases had no gene match. CDR3 length equals 15 residues. CDR3 protein: CASSLTPAGRNEQFF. The CDR3 DNA reads as TGTGCCAGCAGCTTAACTCCAGCGGGACGGAATGAGCAGTTCTTC.

The V call is TRBV2, the J call TRBJ2-2; D possibly corresponds to TRBD2 (5 bases). Germline V gives CDR1 SNHLY, CDR2 FYNNEI. Trimming left V 8 bases short and J 1 base short, with 11 bases between. CDR3 size: 14 residues. CDR3 in amino acids: CASAGLRNTGELFF. For the CDR3, the DNA is TGTGCCAGCGCCGGACTCCGGAACACCGGGGAGCTGTTTTTT.

This clone has just a few counts. V and J are TRBV6-5 and TRBJ2-7, with 7 positions matching TRBD1. This CDR3 has 14 residues. Germline CDR1 and CDR2: MNHEY and SVGAGI. Trimming cost V 8 bases and J 1 base; bases outside gene matches: 8. CDR3 nucleotide sequence: TGTGCCAGCTACAAGGGGGACAGATCCTACGAGCAGTACTTC. Translated, it gives CASYKGDRSYEQYF.